This is a list of T cell receptor beta chains from one sample in a study of cytomegalovirus exposure and HLA in healthy donors. Assay used: immunoSEQ multiplex PCR; TCRdb lists only in-frame clones, some missing. Of 200,000 or so clones listed, approximately 80% are singletons. Sequencing was carried out using PBMCs. The receptors were gathered from a boy younger than 10 in good health and CMV-seronegative. The CDR3 runs from the conserved cysteine through the conserved F or W. The D gene is left open where the match is weak. Size tells how often a clone was seen (once, few, many) or the class of an expanded clone, and some rows leave it out.

clone size	D gene	V gene	J gene	CDR3 protein	CDR3 DNA
.	.	TRBV7-8	TRBJ1-4	CASSGTQGIGEKLFF	TGTGCCAGCAGCGGAACCCAGGGGATCGGTGAAAAACTGTTTTTT
.	.	TRBV18	TRBJ2-5	CASSPGGNQETQYF	TGTGCCAGCTCACCAGGGGGGAACCAAGAGACCCAGTACTTC
.	TRBD1	TRBV11-2	TRBJ2-7	CASSLLGTGPSYEQYF	TGTGCCAGCAGCTTATTGGGGACAGGGCCATCCTACGAGCAGTACTTC
.	.	TRBV6-5	TRBJ2-7	CASSYSIPGRAYEQYF	TGTGCCAGCAGTTACTCGATCCCTGGCAGGGCCTACGAGCAGTACTTC
.	.	TRBV20-1	TRBJ2-7	CSASSSYEQYF	TGCAGTGCTAGTTCTTCCTACGAGCAGTACTTC
.	TRBD1	TRBV27	TRBJ1-2	CASSLIPQGDGYTF	TGTGCCAGCAGTTTAATCCCACAGGGGGACGGCTACACCTTC
.	TRBD2	TRBV19	TRBJ2-4	CASSGTSGGNIQYF	TGTGCCAGTAGCGGGACTAGCGGGGGAAACATTCAGTACTTC
.	TRBD2	TRBV5-4	TRBJ2-3	CASSSGLAGGPDNTQYF	TGTGCCAGCAGTTCGGGACTAGCGGGGGGCCCAGATAATACGCAGTATTTT
.	TRBD2	TRBV5-4	TRBJ2-1	CASSHPGLADAHNEQFF	TGTGCCAGCAGCCACCCTGGACTAGCGGATGCCCACAATGAGCAGTTCTTC
few	.	TRBV5-5	TRBJ1-1	CASSSAETQAFF	TGTGCCAGCAGCTCTGCAGAGACACAAGCTTTCTTT
few	.	TRBV15	TRBJ2-1	CATSRDQGVGGTGNEQFF	TGTGCCACCAGCAGAGATCAGGGTGTGGGGGGAACGGGCAATGAGCAGTTCTTC
few	.	TRBV4-1	TRBJ2-5	CASSQFPGQETQYF	TGCGCCAGCAGCCAATTTCCCGGGCAAGAGACCCAGTACTTC
.	.	TRBV21-1	TRBJ2-7	CASSSRGGPEAYEQYF	TGTGCCAGCAGCTCTAGGGGGGGACCCGAAGCCTACGAGCAGTACTTC
.	TRBD1	TRBV5-4	TRBJ2-2	CASSRDRVGTGELFF	TGTGCCAGCAGCCGTGACAGGGTGGGGACCGGGGAGCTGTTTTTT
.	TRBD1	TRBV18	TRBJ1-5	CASSPTSRGSNQPQHF	TGTGCCAGCTCACCAACAAGCAGGGGGAGCAATCAGCCCCAGCATTTT
.	TRBD1	TRBV5-1	TRBJ1-2	CASSLGQGSTF	TGCGCCAGCAGCCTGGGACAGGGCTCCACCTTC
.	.	TRBV7-2	TRBJ2-6	CASSFYRAGANVLTF	TGTGCCAGCAGCTTTTACAGGGCTGGGGCCAACGTCCTGACTTTC